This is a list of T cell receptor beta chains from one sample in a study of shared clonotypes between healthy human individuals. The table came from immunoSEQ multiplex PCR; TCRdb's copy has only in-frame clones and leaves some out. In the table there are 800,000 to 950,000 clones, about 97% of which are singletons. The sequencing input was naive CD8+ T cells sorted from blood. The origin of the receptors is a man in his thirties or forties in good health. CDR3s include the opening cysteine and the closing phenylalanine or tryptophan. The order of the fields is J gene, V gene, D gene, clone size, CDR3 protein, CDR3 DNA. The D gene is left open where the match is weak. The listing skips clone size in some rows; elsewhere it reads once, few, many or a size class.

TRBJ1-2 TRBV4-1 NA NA CASSHSLDSSYGYTF TGCGCCAGCAGCCACTCACTGGATTCGAGTTATGGCTACACCTTC
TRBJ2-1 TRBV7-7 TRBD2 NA CASSLAQTSEINEQFF TGTGCTAGCAGCTTAGCCCAGACTAGCGAGATAAATGAGCAGTTCTTC
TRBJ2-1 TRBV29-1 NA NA CSVEVKGPYNEQFF TGCAGCGTTGAGGTGAAGGGCCCTTACAATGAGCAGTTCTTC
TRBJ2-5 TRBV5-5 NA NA CASSLGHNQETQYF TGTGCCAGCAGCTTGGGGCACAACCAAGAGACCCAGTACTTC
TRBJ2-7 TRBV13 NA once CASSFGQFYEQYF TGTGCCAGCAGCTTTGGACAATTCTACGAGCAGTACTTC
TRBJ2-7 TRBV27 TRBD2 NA CASSLSAGGLSYEQYF TGTGCCAGCAGTTTATCGGCGGGAGGGCTCTCCTACGAGCAGTACTTC
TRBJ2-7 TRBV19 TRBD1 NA CASSPAGTGTYEQYF TGTGCCAGTAGTCCCGCCGGGACAGGGACCTACGAGCAGTACTTC
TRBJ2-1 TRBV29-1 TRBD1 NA CSVVGDRESEQFF TGCAGCGTTGTGGGGGACAGGGAAAGTGAGCAGTTCTTC
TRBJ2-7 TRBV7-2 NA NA CASSSPGRSYEQYF TGTGCCAGCAGCTCGCCGGGCCGATCCTACGAGCAGTACTTC
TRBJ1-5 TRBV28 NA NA CASGRGEGNQPQHF TGTGCCAGCGGTCGTGGAGAGGGCAATCAGCCCCAGCATTTT
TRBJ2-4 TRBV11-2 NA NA CASSFEGGVDIQYF TGTGCCAGCAGCTTCGAAGGGGGAGTAGACATTCAGTACTTC
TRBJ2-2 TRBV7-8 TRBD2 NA CASSSTSGEAGELFF TGTGCCAGCAGCTCGACTAGCGGGGAAGCCGGGGAGCTGTTTTTT
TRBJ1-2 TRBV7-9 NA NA CASSPAGHYGYTF TGTGCCAGCAGTCCCGCGGGCCACTATGGCTACACCTTC
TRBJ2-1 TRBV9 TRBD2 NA CASSHNERLAGPYNEQFF TGTGCCAGCAGTCACAACGAACGGCTAGCGGGACCCTACAATGAGCAGTTCTTC
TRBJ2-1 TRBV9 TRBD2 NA CASSPSGTGNEQFF TGTGCCAGCAGCCCCAGCGGGACGGGGAATGAGCAGTTCTTC
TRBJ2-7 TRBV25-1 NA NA CASSENSYEQYF TGTGCCAGCAGTGAAAACTCCTACGAGCAGTACTTC
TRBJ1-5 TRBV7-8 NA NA CASSPLGRPNQPQHF TGTGCCAGCAGCCCCCTGGGCAGGCCCAATCAGCCCCAGCATTTT
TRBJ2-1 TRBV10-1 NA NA CASSEGSQVDEQFF TGCGCCAGCAGTGAGGGGTCCCAAGTGGATGAGCAGTTCTTC
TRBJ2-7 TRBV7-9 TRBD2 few CASSDPTSGRARTYEQYF TGTGCCAGCAGCGATCCGACTAGCGGGAGGGCCAGGACCTACGAGCAGTACTTC
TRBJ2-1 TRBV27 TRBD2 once CASSLVGTSGRSLGEQFF TGTGCCAGCAGTTTGGTTGGGACTAGCGGGAGAAGTTTAGGTGAGCAGTTCTTC
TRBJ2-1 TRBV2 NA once CASLREGSSYNEQFF TGTGCCAGCCTACGGGAAGGGAGTTCGTACAATGAGCAGTTCTTC
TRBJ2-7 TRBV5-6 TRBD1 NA CASTPGQTDYEQYF TGTGCCAGCACTCCGGGACAGACGGATTACGAGCAGTACTTC
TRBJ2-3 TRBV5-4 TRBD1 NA CASSLGGTGAQASTDTQYF TGTGCCAGCAGCTTGGGAGGGACAGGGGCTCAAGCAAGCACAGATACGCAGTATTTT
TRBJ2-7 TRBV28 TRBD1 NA CASSLGQSSYEQYF TGTGCCAGCAGTTTGGGACAGTCCTCCTACGAGCAGTACTTC
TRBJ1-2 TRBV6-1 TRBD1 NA CASSQMSTGNGYTF TGTGCCAGCAGTCAGATGTCGACAGGGAATGGCTACACCTTC
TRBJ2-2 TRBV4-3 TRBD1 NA CASSQDLGQGASGELFF TGCGCCAGCAGCCAAGATCTAGGACAGGGGGCCTCCGGGGAGCTGTTTTTT
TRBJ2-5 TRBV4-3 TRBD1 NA CASSQGTGVRETQYF TGCGCCAGCAGCCAAGGGACAGGGGTTCGGGAGACCCAGTACTTC
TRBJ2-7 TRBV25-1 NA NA CASSEDMRGYEQYF TGTGCCAGCAGTGAGGACATGCGGGGATACGAGCAGTACTTC
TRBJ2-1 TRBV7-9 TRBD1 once CASSPGNAGGFNEQFF TGTGCCAGCAGCCCTGGAAACGCAGGGGGCTTCAATGAGCAGTTCTTC
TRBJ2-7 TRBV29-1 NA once CSVEVGTESYEQYF TGCAGCGTTGAAGTTGGGACCGAGTCCTACGAGCAGTACTTC